The 21 T cell receptor beta chains in this list originate from one sample, sequenced in a study of blood T cell repertoires in COVID-19. The table came from immunoSEQ multiplex PCR; TCRdb's copy has only in-frame clones and leaves some out. In the table there are fewer than 200,000 clones, about 90% of which are singletons. Sequenced: peripheral blood. These receptors came from a man aged 25-40 years with COVID-19, enrolled during active disease.

The chain is built from TRBV7-7 and TRBJ2-3; 15 nucleotides align to TRBD2. Trimming at V came to 5 bases and at J to 3 bases, leaving 3 bases not matched to a gene. This CDR3 is 16 amino acids long. Germline V gene sequence: CDR1 SSHAT, CDR2 FNYEAQ (reference sequence). CDR3 nucleotides: TGTGCCAGCAGCCCAGGACTAGCGGGGGGGACAGATACGCAGTATTTT. Translating it yields CASSPGLAGGTDTQYF.

V is TRBV7-8 and J is TRBJ1-1; D is unresolved. The CDR3 has 14 amino acids. V lost 5 bases to trimming and J lost 1 base, with 11 bases between them. Germline-derived CDR1 and CDR2 are SGHVS and FQNEAQ. CDR3: CASSPRPGNTEAFF. The CDR3 nucleotides read TGTGCCAGCAGCCCCCGCCCAGGGAACACTGAAGCTTTCTTT.

J is TRBJ2-5 and V is TRBV10-2, with TRBD2 matching 8 bases. CDR3 length: 12 residues. CDR1 is WSHSY and CDR2 is SAAADI in the germline V gene. After removal of 11 bases from V and 1 base from J, the junction contained 3 bases not matched to a gene. The CDR3 DNA sequence: TGCGCCGTTCGGGGGGGCCAAGAGACCCAGTACTTC. Protein product: CAVRGGQETQYF.

The chain combines TRBV3-1 (or the pseudogene TRBV3-2) with TRBJ2-1; TRBD1 might be the D (6 bases). The CDR3 is made up of 13 amino acids. V was pared by 3 bases and J by 9 bases, with 12 bases between. Germline assignment: CDR1 LGHDT and CDR2 YNNKEL (reference sequence). The CDR3 loop reads CASSHHRVGEQFF. CDR3 nucleotide sequence: TGTGCCAGCAGCCACCACAGGGTTGGTGAGCAGTTCTTC.

V is TRBV5-1 and J is TRBJ1-1; 7 nucleotides align to TRBD1. Germline V gene lookup returns CDR1 SGHRS and CDR2 YFSETQ. The CDR3 consists of 16 residues. Trimming cost V 3 bases and J 0 bases; bases outside gene matches: 8. CDR3 coding DNA: TGCGCCAGCAGCTCTCTGACAGGGCGTCTGAACACTGAAGCTTTCTTT. Translated: CASSSLTGRLNTEAFF.

V is TRBV6-5 and J is TRBJ1-1; D possibly corresponds to TRBD1 (5 bases). CDR3 size: 15 residues. V was shortened by 0 bases and J by 2 bases, with 10 bases between the two germline ends. Germline V gene lookup returns CDR1 MNHEY and CDR2 SVGAGI. The CDR3: CASSYSVTVNTEAFF. CDR3 bases: TGTGCCAGCAGTTACTCGGTGACAGTAAACACTGAAGCTTTCTTT.

The chain employs TRBV6-2 or TRBV6-3 and TRBJ1-5, with 7 bases aligning to TRBD1. Germline V gene lookup returns CDR1 MNHEY and CDR2 SVGEGT. Losses at the gene ends were 5 bases for V and 7 bases for J; bases not matched to a gene: 8. The CDR3 consists of 14 residues. CDR3 nucleotides: TGTGCCAGCAGTCTCGACAGGGTCGGGCAGCCCCAGCATTTT. It specifies CASSLDRVGQPQHF.

This clone appeared a few times. The rearrangement joins TRBV10-2 to TRBJ1-5; tentative D call: TRBD1 (6 bases). The CDR3 spans 16 residues. V lost 4 bases, J lost 1 base, and 14 bases lay in between. CDR1 is WSHSY, CDR2 SAAADI, per germline. The CDR3: CASSGGLGASNQPQHF. The CDR3 nucleotides read TGCGCCAGCAGTGGGGGGCTGGGCGCGAGCAATCAGCCCCAGCATTTT.

This clone was found a few times. This chain uses TRBV12-5 with TRBJ2-1; the match to TRBD2 covers 11 bases. The CDR3 spans 15 residues. Germline-derived CDR1 and CDR2 are LGHNT and FRNRAP. V shed 6 bases, J shed 2 bases, and the junction held 3 bases outside the gene matches. CDR3 DNA: TGTGCTAGTGGACTAGCGGGGGCCCCCTACAATGAGCAGTTCTTC. Residues: CASGLAGAPYNEQFF.

This clone appeared once. The chain uses TRBV19 and TRBJ1-2, with 10 bases lining up with TRBD1. The ends lost 5 bases at V and 4 bases at J; junction bases unmatched: 10. Germline CDR1 and CDR2: LNHDA and SQIVND (reference sequence). The CDR3 is 16 amino acids. CDR3 sequence: CASSATGTGVTYGYTF. The CDR3 DNA sequence: TGTGCCAGTAGTGCGACCGGGACAGGGGTAACCTATGGCTACACCTTC.

This rearrangement joins TRBV7-3 to TRBJ2-5, with D possibly matching TRBD2 (5 bases). With 5 bases removed from V and 2 bases from J, the gap between germline ends came to 12 bases. The length of the CDR3 is 14 residues. The V gene's germline CDR1 is SGHTA and CDR2 FQGTGA. As DNA, the CDR3 is TGTGCCAGCAGCCTTCAAGGAGGTCAAGAGACCCAGTACTTC. It yields the protein CASSLQGGQETQYF.

The chain links TRBV4-3 to TRBJ1-1; possibly TRBD1 for D (6 bases). CDR1 and CDR2 from the germline V gene are LGHNA and YSLEER. The CDR3 length is 15 residues. Trimming took off 0 bases at V and 6 bases at J, with 14 bases between the two ends. The CDR3 here is CASSQEGVTGPEAFF. For the CDR3, the DNA is TGCGCCAGCAGCCAAGAAGGAGTGACAGGCCCTGAAGCTTTCTTT.

This clone was observed a few times. The V and J genes are TRBV11-3 and TRBJ2-7, with 8 nucleotides matching TRBD1. The germline gives CDR1 SGHNT, CDR2 YENEEA. The CDR3 contains 13 residues. Trimming took 4 bases from V and 4 from J; bases not matched to a gene: 3. Written as DNA, the CDR3 is TGTGCCAGCAGCTACCGACAGGGGTACGAGCAGTACTTC. Its translation is CASSYRQGYEQYF.

This chain connects TRBV6-5 to TRBJ1-2; a possible D gene is TRBD1 (5 bases). The CDR3 runs to 14 residues. V was cut by 7 bases and J by 5 bases, with 17 bases left in between. Germline V gene lookup returns CDR1 MNHEY and CDR2 SVGAGI. The DNA of the CDR3 is TGTGCCAGCACTCCGTTACAGGCCAATTATGGCTACACCTTC. It specifies CASTPLQANYGYTF.

J is TRBJ1-5 and V is TRBV2, with D unresolved. The CDR3 has 14 amino acids. The germline CDR1 and CDR2 sequences are SNHLY and FYNNEI. The germline V and J ends were trimmed by 3 bases and 0 bases, with 6 bases remaining between them. In DNA, the CDR3 is TGTGCCAGCAGTGAGCGAAGTAGCAATCAGCCCCAGCATTTT. Protein product: CASSERSSNQPQHF.

The rearrangement joins TRBV6-1 to TRBJ1-2, with a tentative D call TRBD1 (6 bases). Germline assignment: CDR1 MNHNS and CDR2 SASEGT. V dropped 2 bases and J dropped 8 bases, with 24 bases sitting between them. The CDR3 is 17 residues long. CDR3 in amino acids: CASSEIRSATPQGGYTF. The DNA for the CDR3 is TGTGCCAGCAGTGAAATCAGATCCGCCACTCCACAGGGAGGCTACACCTTC.

The rearrangement joins TRBV7-2 to TRBJ2-7; no firm D call. Looked up from germline, CDR1 is SGHTA and CDR2 is FQGNSA. The CDR3 loop spans 14 amino acids. V lost 2 bases and J lost 4, with 12 bases in between. CDR3 nucleotide sequence: TGTGCCAGCAGCTTACAGACAAGGAATTACGAGCAGTACTTC. Encoded protein: CASSLQTRNYEQYF.

About this clone: Mismatch with germline at one junction end may stem from a read error. The V gene is TRBV3-1 (or the pseudogene TRBV3-2), the J gene TRBJ2-1; weak D call: TRBD2 (5 bases). CDR3 length equals 16 residues. The germline gives CDR1 LGHDT, CDR2 YNNKEL (reference sequence). The CDR3 reads CASSQELGPSFNEQFF. In DNA form, the CDR3 reads TGTGCCAGCAGCCAAGAACTAGGACCGTCCTTCAATGAGCAGTTCTTC.

The rearrangement links TRBV5-1 to TRBJ1-2; TRBD1 aligns across 8 bases. The V gene's germline CDR1 is SGHRS and CDR2 YFSETQ. This CDR3 is built from 13 residues. V shed 3 bases, J shed 3 bases, and the junction held 1 base outside the gene matches. The CDR3 bases are TGCGCCAGCAGCTCGACAGGGGACTATGGCTACACCTTC. This gives the protein CASSSTGDYGYTF.

The chain couples TRBV6-1 to TRBJ2-7, with TRBD1 identical over 9 bases. CDR3 size: 16 residues. V trimming: 4 bases; J trimming: 2 bases; junction bases outside the gene matches: 9. The germline V gene encodes CDR1 MNHNS and CDR2 SASEGT. CDR3 sequence reads: CASSAEGQGIAYEQYF. CDR3 bases: TGTGCCAGCAGTGCGGAGGGACAGGGAATTGCCTACGAGCAGTACTTC.

This clone appeared once. The chain recombines TRBV11-2 with TRBJ2-1; 12 positions match TRBD2. The CDR3 is made up of 16 amino acids. The germline gives CDR1 SGHAT, CDR2 FQNNGV. V lost 4 bases, J lost 3 bases, and 4 bases stayed unmatched. The CDR3, as DNA: TGTGCCAGCAGCTCGCGGACTAGCGGGGTCTACAATGAGCAGTTCTTC. It yields the protein CASSSRTSGVYNEQFF.